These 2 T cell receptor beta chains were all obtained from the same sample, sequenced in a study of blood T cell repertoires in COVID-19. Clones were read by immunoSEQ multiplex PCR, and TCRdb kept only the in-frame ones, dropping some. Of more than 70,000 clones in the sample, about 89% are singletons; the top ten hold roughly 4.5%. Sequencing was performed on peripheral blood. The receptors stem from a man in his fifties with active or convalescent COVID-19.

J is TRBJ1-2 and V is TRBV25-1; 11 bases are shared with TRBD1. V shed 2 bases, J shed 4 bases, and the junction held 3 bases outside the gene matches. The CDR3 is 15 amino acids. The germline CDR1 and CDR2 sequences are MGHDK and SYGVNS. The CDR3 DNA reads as TGTGCCAGCAGTGAAGGACAGGGGGCTGGCTATGGCTACACCTTC. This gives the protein CASSEGQGAGYGYTF.

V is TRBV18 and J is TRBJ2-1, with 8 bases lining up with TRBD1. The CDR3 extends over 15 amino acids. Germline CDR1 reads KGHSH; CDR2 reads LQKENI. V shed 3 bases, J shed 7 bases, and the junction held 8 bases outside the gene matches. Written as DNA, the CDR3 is TGTGCCAGCTCACCTCCCGGACAGGGAAGGAATGAGCAGTTCTTC. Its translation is CASSPPGQGRNEQFF.